This T cell receptor beta chain was sequenced during a study of cytomegalovirus exposure and HLA in healthy donors. Overall study: Later, an analysis reported that the 130 or so validation repertoires had used the same platform as the roughly 720 first-cohort repertoires.

Some clones are missing from TCRdb's copy, which holds only in-frame ones; the method was immunoSEQ multiplex PCR. The sample lists 52,000 or so clones, about 91% occurring once. Separation from the approximately 720-subject first cohort characterized the roughly 130-subject validation cohort, to which the donors belonged. On this clone itself: The antigen is unknown.

Regarding the study as a whole: In vitro, three CMV-associated chains proved specific for CMV antigens. Reports credit the classifier with highly specific, highly sensitive diagnosis of cytomegalovirus status.

V was clipped by 0 bases and J by 6 bases; unmatched bases: 6. Germline V lookup: CDR1 LNHNV, CDR2 YYDKDF (reference sequence). The CDR3 spans 17 residues. The TCR was taken from a woman under 30 in good health and CMV-seronegative. This chain joins TRBV15 and TRBJ2-1; 12 bases agree with TRBD2. Sequenced material: PBMCs. In DNA, the CDR3 is TGTGCCACCAGCAGAGAATCTAGCGGGAGGGCCTTCAATGAGCAGTTCTTC. Translation: CATSRESSGRAFNEQFF. Full variable domain (rest looked up from reference TRBV15 and TRBJ2-1): DAMVIQNPRYQVTQFGKPVTLSCSQTLNHNVMYWYQQKSSQAPKLLFHYYDKDFNNEADTPDNFQSRRPNTSFCFLDIRSPGLGDTAMYLCATSRESSGRAFNEQFFGPGTRLTVL.